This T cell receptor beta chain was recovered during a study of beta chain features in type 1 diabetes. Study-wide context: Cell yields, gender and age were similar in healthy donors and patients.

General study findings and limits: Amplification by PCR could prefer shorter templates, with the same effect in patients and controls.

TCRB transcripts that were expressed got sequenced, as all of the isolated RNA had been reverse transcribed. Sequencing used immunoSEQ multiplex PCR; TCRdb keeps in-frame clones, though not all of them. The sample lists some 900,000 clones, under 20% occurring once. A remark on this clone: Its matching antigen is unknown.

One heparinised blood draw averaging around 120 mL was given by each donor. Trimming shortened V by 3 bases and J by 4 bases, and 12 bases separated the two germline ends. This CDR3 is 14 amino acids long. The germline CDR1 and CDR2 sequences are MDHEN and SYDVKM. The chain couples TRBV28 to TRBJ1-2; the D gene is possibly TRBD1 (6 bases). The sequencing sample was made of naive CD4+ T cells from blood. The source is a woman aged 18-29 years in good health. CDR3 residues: CASSFGQFGYGYTF. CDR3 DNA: TGTGCCAGCAGTTTCGGACAGTTTGGCTATGGCTACACCTTC.